The 7 T cell receptor beta chains in this list originate from one sample, sequenced in a study of CXCR3-negative and CXCR3-positive naive CD8 T cells (dated by TCRdb to 2018 to 2020). Sequenced using a NextSeq 550. The Human TCR Profiling Kit (MiLaboratory) was used to make UMI-labeled 5' RACE TRB cDNA libraries. The reads were reprocessed in TCRdb, with one entry per CDR3 protein sequence and no accompanying DNA. This sample's table contains approximately 9,100 distinct CDR3 sequences. The ten largest clones add up to 1.1% of the sample. Input material: naive CXCR3- CD8+ T cells from blood. The intended sense of this specimen's cell subset or site label: CD45RO-CCR7+CD27+CD95- naive CD8+ T cells lacking CXCR3 (TNR3-). All receptors derive from a human donor in good health. Some clones in this sample may be carry-over from other donors' samples.

This clonotype shows up as medium-sized by frequency. The chain joins TRBV7-9 to TRBJ1-6; as DNA is missing, the TRBD1 call by TCRdb cannot be tested. The germline V gene has CDR1 SEHNR and CDR2 FQNEAQ (reference sequence). The CDR3 runs to 14 residues. Here the CDR3 reads CASSSGTGSSPLHF.

V usage is TRBV29-1 and J usage is TRBJ2-7. CDR1 is SQVTM and CDR2 is ANQGSEA in the germline V gene. The CDR3 contains 11 residues. CDR3 protein: CSVALPYEQYF.

This clonotype is medium-sized by frequency. The chain links TRBV6-5 to TRBJ1-1; TCRdb lists TRBD1, though no DNA is available to test this call. The CDR3 runs 14 residues. Germline V lookup: CDR1 MNHEY, CDR2 SVGAGI. The CDR3 sequence: CASNRQGWDTEAFF.

This clonotype is medium-sized by frequency. The chain employs TRBV7-3 and TRBJ2-7. The CDR3 has 14 residues. Per the germline V gene, CDR1 is SGHTA and CDR2 is FQGTGA. CDR3 residues: CASSPSAGSYEQYF.

This clonotype registers medium-sized by frequency. The chain links TRBV6-5 to TRBJ2-5; with no DNA, the TCRdb D assignment of TRBD2 cannot be verified. The CDR3 is 15 residues long. Germline assignment: CDR1 MNHEY and CDR2 SVGAGI. CDR3: CASRRGGMYQETQYF.

This chain links TRBV20-1 with TRBJ2-1; TCRdb calls TRBD2, which cannot be checked without DNA. Germline assignment: CDR1 DFQATT and CDR2 SNEGSKA (reference sequence). The CDR3 sequence is 16 residues long. CDR3 residues: CSARERTSPRHNEQFF.

This clonotype is medium-sized by frequency. The chain carries TRBV20-1 and TRBJ2-1; absent DNA, TCRdb's TRBD2 call cannot be checked. This CDR3 is 15 amino acids long. Germline assignment: CDR1 DFQATT and CDR2 SNEGSKA (reference sequence). The CDR3 is CSARDPQGRDDEQFF.